This is a list of T cell receptor beta chains from one sample in a study of Graves' ophthalmopathy and Graves' hyperthyroidism. MiXCR was run by TCRdb on the multiplex PCR reads, yielding one entry per CDR3 protein. The profile covers 350,000 to 450,000 distinct CDR3 sequences, with around 19% appearing a single time and about 1.6% taken by the ten largest. The specimen was peripheral blood. The receptors derive from a woman aged 18-29 years with Graves' ophthalmopathy. The CDR3 runs from the conserved cysteine through the conserved F or W. D genes are given only for firm matches. For some rows the clone size is stated as once, few or many, or as a class when expanded; others skip it.

d_gene,abundance,j_gene,v_gene,CDR3aa,CDR3nt
TRBD1,NA,TRBJ1-2,TRBV5-1,CASSSETGPYGYTF,TGCGCCAGCAGCTCGGAGACAGGGCCCTATGGCTACACCTTC
NA,many,TRBJ1-5,TRBV12-3/TRBV12-4,CASSLVPGWGGNQPQHF,TGTGCCAGCAGTTTAGTCCCGGGATGGGGGGGCAATCAGCCCCAGCATTTT
TRBD1,many,TRBJ1-1,TRBV18,CASSPPTGTGHAFF,TGTGCCAGCTCACCTCCAACCGGGACAGGGCACGCTTTCTTT
NA,many,TRBJ1-5,TRBV12-3/TRBV12-4,CASRGRVNQPQHF,TGTGCCAGCAGGGGGAGGGTAAATCAGCCCCAGCATTTT
NA,many,TRBJ2-5,TRBV30,CAWSDGTQYF,TGTGCCTGGAGTGACGGGACCCAGTACTTC
NA,many,TRBJ1-5,TRBV7-2,CASSSIIGERQPQHF,TGTGCCAGCAGCTCGATTATAGGGGAAAGGCAGCCCCAGCATTTT
NA,once,TRBJ2-1,TRBV15,CAPPAAQTVPGNEQFF,TGTGCGCCACCAGCGGCCCAAACGGTACCCGGCAATGAGCAGTTCTTC
NA,NA,TRBJ1-5,TRBV7-2,CASSTRPYDGQPQHF,TGTGCCAGCAGCACCCGCCCTTATGACGGGCAGCCCCAGCATTTT
NA,many,TRBJ2-7,TRBV28,CASSPPLAYEQYF,TGTGCCAGCAGTCCCCCTCTGGCCTACGAGCAGTACTTC
NA,many,TRBJ1-2,TRBV6-5,CASNGQRTGGYTF,TGTGCCAGTAATGGACAGCGGACGGGTGGCTACACCTTC
NA,NA,TRBJ2-2,TRBV29-1,CSVADTRPTGELFF,TGCAGCGTTGCCGACACGAGACCGACCGGGGAGCTGTTTTTT
NA,many,TRBJ1-5,TRBV6-1,CASSRTYGNQPQHF,TGTGCCAGCAGTCGGACCTACGGAAATCAGCCCCAGCATTTT
NA,many,TRBJ2-5,TRBV4-3,CASSQADQETQYF,TGCGCCAGCAGCCAAGCCGACCAAGAGACCCAGTACTTC
NA,NA,TRBJ1-1,TRBV28,CASGGTPSTEAFF,TGTGCCTCCGGGGGGACACCCAGCACTGAAGCTTTCTTT
TRBD2,few,TRBJ2-7,TRBV3-1,CASSQGTSGLYEQYF,TGTGCCAGCAGCCAAGGGACTAGCGGCCTCTACGAGCAGTACTTC
NA,many,TRBJ1-2,TRBV29-1,CSVELPYGYTF,TGCAGCGTTGAACTACCCTATGGCTACACCTTC
NA,many,TRBJ2-7,TRBV5-1,CASSLDRFDEQYF,TGCGCCAGCAGCTTGGACAGATTCGACGAGCAGTACTTC
TRBD1,many,TRBJ1-1,TRBV5-1,CASSQGAGSSTEAFF,TGCGCCAGCTCGCAGGGGGCAGGGTCGTCCACTGAAGCTTTCTTT
NA,many,TRBJ1-1,TRBV11-3,CASSLERWRDGTSNTEAFF,TGTGCCAGCAGCTTAGAACGTTGGAGGGACGGGACCTCGAACACTGAAGCTTTCTTT
NA,many,TRBJ1-5,TRBV28,CASSSSYSNQPQHF,TGTGCCAGCAGCTCCTCGTATAGCAATCAGCCCCAGCATTTT
NA,many,TRBJ2-7,TRBV28,CASSYQRGGLWEQYF,TGTGCCAGCAGTTACCAACGAGGGGGGCTATGGGAGCAGTACTTC
TRBD2,many,TRBJ2-7,TRBV7-2,CASSLAPRLAGNEQYF,TGTGCCAGCAGCTTAGCCCCCCGGCTAGCGGGGAACGAGCAGTACTTC
NA,many,TRBJ1-2,TRBV14,CASSHLHTGSGGYTF,TGTGCCAGCAGCCATCTCCACACAGGATCGGGGGGCTACACCTTC
NA,NA,TRBJ2-2,TRBV20-1,CSAQDAGELFF,TGCAGTGCCCAAGATGCCGGGGAGCTGTTTTTT
TRBD1,NA,TRBJ1-1,TRBV6-2/TRBV6-3,CASRPGQRHTEAFF,TGTGCCAGCAGGCCGGGACAGCGGCACACTGAAGCTTTCTTT
NA,few,TRBJ1-5,TRBV7-2,CASSLQTGAGQPQHF,TGTGCCAGCAGCCTCCAAACAGGTGCAGGTCAGCCCCAGCATTTT
NA,many,TRBJ2-3,TRBV2,CASSERGRTTDTQYF,TGTGCCAGCAGTGAACGAGGGCGGACGACAGATACGCAGTATTTT
TRBD2,many,TRBJ2-2,TRBV27,CASRDGRTGELFF,TGTGCCAGCAGGGACGGGAGGACCGGGGAGCTGTTTTTT
TRBD2,many,TRBJ2-7,TRBV6-5,CASSFELAGLYEQYF,TGTGCCAGCAGTTTCGAACTAGCGGGACTCTACGAGCAGTACTTC
TRBD1,few,TRBJ1-2,TRBV6-1,CASKLTGGYYGYTF,TGTGCCAGCAAACTGACAGGGGGGTATTATGGCTACACCTTC
NA,many,TRBJ2-7,TRBV11-2,CASSLVGVEQYF,TGTGCCAGCAGCTTAGTAGGGGTTGAGCAGTACTTC
TRBD1,many,TRBJ1-1,TRBV6-1,CASSGGQGETEAFF,TGTGCCAGCAGTGGCGGACAGGGGGAGACTGAAGCTTTCTTT
TRBD1,many,TRBJ2-7,TRBV6-2/TRBV6-3,CASRPTGDYEQYF,TGTGCCAGCAGGCCGACAGGGGACTACGAGCAGTACTTC
TRBD1,many,TRBJ1-3,TRBV18,CASRDRASGNTIYF,TGTGCCAGCCGGGACAGGGCCTCTGGAAACACCATATATTTT
NA,many,TRBJ1-1,TRBV6-2/TRBV6-3,CASSFPGDGTEAFF,TGTGCCAGCAGCTTCCCCGGGGACGGCACTGAAGCTTTCTTT
NA,many,TRBJ1-1,TRBV25-1,CASSVSGLPMNTEAFF,TGTGCCAGCAGTGTATCGGGGCTTCCGATGAACACTGAAGCTTTCTTT
NA,many,TRBJ1-5,TRBV4-1,CASSPALPNQPQHF,TGCGCCAGCAGCCCAGCCCTACCCAATCAGCCCCAGCATTTT
NA,many,TRBJ1-5,TRBV19,CASKTVDLESQPQHF,TGTGCCAGTAAGACAGTGGACCTAGAATCCCAGCCCCAGCATTTT
TRBD1,few,TRBJ1-1,TRBV12-5,CASGVNRGQDTEAFF,TGTGCTAGTGGTGTAAACAGGGGGCAGGACACTGAAGCTTTCTTT
NA,many,TRBJ1-6,TRBV2,CASSERRNNSPLHF,TGTGCCAGCAGTGAACGGCGGAATAATTCACCCCTCCACTTT
TRBD2,many,TRBJ2-1,TRBV19,CASSIRTSGGFNEQFF,TGTGCCAGTAGTATAAGGACTAGCGGGGGGTTCAATGAGCAGTTCTTC
NA,many,TRBJ2-3,TRBV12-3/TRBV12-4,CASSWALPVAGQGYAQYF,TGTGCCAGCAGTTGGGCCCTCCCGGTCGCCGGCCAGGGTTATGCGCAGTATTTT
NA,NA,TRBJ1-1,TRBV7-2,CASSNRGTHTEAFF,TGTGCCAGCAGCAACCGGGGGACCCACACTGAAGCTTTCTTT
NA,NA,TRBJ2-5,TRBV29-1,CSALPVSETQYF,TGCAGCGCCTTGCCCGTATCGGAGACCCAGTACTTC
TRBD1,many,TRBJ1-6,TRBV9,CASSAGTGTNSPLHF,TGTGCCAGCAGCGCCGGGACAGGGACTAATTCACCCCTCCACTTT
NA,NA,TRBJ2-7,TRBV12-5,CASGFGDEQYF,TGTGCTAGTGGTTTTGGGGACGAGCAGTACTTC
NA,many,TRBJ2-5,TRBV4-1,CASTLGLRGETQYF,TGCGCCAGCACCCTCGGGCTCAGAGGAGAGACCCAGTACTTC
NA,NA,TRBJ1-5,TRBV19,CASSIGEVQPQHF,TGTGCCAGTAGTATAGGGGAGGTTCAGCCCCAGCATTTT
TRBD1,many,TRBJ2-2,TRBV11-2,CASSSPGQGAVDTGELFF,TGTGCCAGCAGCTCTCCGGGACAGGGGGCCGTGGACACCGGGGAGCTGTTTTTT
NA,many,TRBJ2-5,TRBV28,CASSFQGGETQYF,TGTGCCAGCAGTTTCCAGGGCGGAGAGACCCAGTACTTC
NA,many,TRBJ2-3,TRBV4-3,CASSQDYGVGSDTQYF,TGCGCCAGCAGCCAAGATTATGGGGTGGGGTCAGATACGCAGTATTTT
TRBD2,many,TRBJ2-7,TRBV6-8,CASSYPWTSGYEQYF,TGTGCCAGCAGTTACCCGTGGACTAGCGGCTACGAGCAGTACTTC
TRBD1,many,TRBJ2-7,TRBV20-1,CSARLGTGSSYEQYF,TGCAGTGCTAGACTAGGGACAGGGTCCTCCTACGAGCAGTACTTC
NA,many,TRBJ1-5,TRBV12-3/TRBV12-4,CASSLWADQPQHF,TGTGCCAGCAGTTTGTGGGCGGACCAGCCCCAGCATTTT